This TCR beta chain was observed in a study of spatial heterogeneity in lung cancer. Germline lookup yields CDR1 MNHEY and CDR2 SVGEGT. This CDR3 region has 18 residues. V was clipped by 7 bases and J by 0 bases; unmatched bases: 13. The time point: sample taken at primary tumor resection. Tumor, nontumor lung or frozen PBMC supplied whole RNA, sequenced without sorting. TCRdb passed the 5' RACE reads through MiXCR, listing each CDR3 protein once. This sample has tens of thousands of distinct CDR3 sequences; roughly 12% occur once, and the top ten carry about two fifths. Sequencing used PBMCs, obtained at surgery. This TCR derives from a male donor with early-stage non-small cell lung cancer. V usage is TRBV6-2 or TRBV6-3 and J usage is TRBJ2-1; TRBD2 matches 9 bases. CDR3 coding DNA: TGTGCCAGCATAGAGGTAGCGGGAGCATCGGGCTCCTACAATGAGCAGTTCTTC. This codes for CASIEVAGASGSYNEQFF.